This is a list of T cell receptor beta chains from one sample in a study of a mutant IDH1 vaccine in newly diagnosed glioma. The protocol was immunoSEQ multiplex PCR, while the TCRdb copy is restricted to in-frame clones and leaves out a portion. The table includes about 60,000 clones, less than 90% detected once. Their target antigens are unknown. Sequences were derived from PBMCs, sampled from a glioma patient whose treatment included an IDH1 peptide vaccine. All receptors come from a man younger than 40 with glioma. Both conserved end residues are part of each CDR3. D genes are given only for firm matches. Rows give clone size only sometimes, using once, few, many, or a class for an expanded clone.

DNA: TGTGCCAGCCTGGAGACAGGGGGCGTAAATCAGCCCCAGCATTTT
CDR3: CASLETGGVNQPQHF
D: TRBD1
J: TRBJ1-5
V: TRBV2
size: NA

DNA: TGTGCCAGCAGCGCCCGCACAGATACGCAGTATTTT
CDR3: CASSARTDTQYF
D: NA
J: TRBJ2-3
V: TRBV13
size: NA

DNA: TGTGCCAGCAGCTTATGGGGGGGGGACACTGAAGCTTTCTTT
CDR3: CASSLWGGDTEAFF
D: NA
J: TRBJ1-1
V: TRBV7-2
size: NA

DNA: TGTGCCAGCAGCCCCTGGCGGGGGCAGGTTGATACGCAGTATTTT
CDR3: CASSPWRGQVDTQYF
D: NA
J: TRBJ2-3
V: TRBV5-8
size: NA

DNA: TGTGCCAGCAGCCTAACAGGGGCCCACTATGGCTACACCTTC
CDR3: CASSLTGAHYGYTF
D: TRBD1
J: TRBJ1-2
V: TRBV7-6
size: NA

DNA: TGTGCCAGCAGAATCACGGGCAGCACAGATACGCAGTATTTT
CDR3: CASRITGSTDTQYF
D: NA
J: TRBJ2-3
V: TRBV6-6
size: NA

DNA: TGTGCCAGCAGCCCGGCCGGGACACAAAACACTGAAGCTTTCTTT
CDR3: CASSPAGTQNTEAFF
D: NA
J: TRBJ1-1
V: TRBV7-6
size: NA

DNA: TGTGCCAGCAGTGAAGATACGCAGGCCCTCATGAACACTGAAGCTTTCTTT
CDR3: CASSEDTQALMNTEAFF
D: NA
J: TRBJ1-1
V: TRBV2
size: NA

DNA: TGTGCCAGCAGCTTTCGGTGGGTGAACACTGAAGCTTTCTTT
CDR3: CASSFRWVNTEAFF
D: NA
J: TRBJ1-1
V: TRBV7-8
size: few

DNA: TGTGCCAGCAGCATCCTCTCCCGTGAGCAGTTCTTC
CDR3: CASSILSREQFF
D: NA
J: TRBJ2-1
V: TRBV28
size: NA

DNA: TGTGCCAGCAGCCCACTAGACGGACTAGCGGCCTTTTACAATGAGCAGTTCTTC
CDR3: CASSPLDGLAAFYNEQFF
D: TRBD2
J: TRBJ2-1
V: TRBV14
size: NA

DNA: TGCGCCAGCAGCTTGGTTTGGGGCAGACAAGAGACCCAGTACTTC
CDR3: CASSLVWGRQETQYF
D: NA
J: TRBJ2-5
V: TRBV5-1
size: NA

DNA: TGCGCCAGCAGCTTCGGTCGCGCCAACTACGAGCAGTACTTC
CDR3: CASSFGRANYEQYF
D: NA
J: TRBJ2-7
V: TRBV5-1
size: NA

DNA: TGTGCCAGCAGCTTAGGCGCAGGACAGGATGGCTACACCTTC
CDR3: CASSLGAGQDGYTF
D: TRBD1
J: TRBJ1-2
V: TRBV11-3
size: NA

DNA: TGTGCCAGTAGTACTACCGGGACCGCCGACGAGCAGTACTTC
CDR3: CASSTTGTADEQYF
D: NA
J: TRBJ2-7
V: TRBV19
size: NA

DNA: TGCGCCAGCAGCGTCGAACAGGCCTCCGTTGGTGAGCAGTTCTTC
CDR3: CASSVEQASVGEQFF
D: NA
J: TRBJ2-1
V: TRBV5-1
size: NA

DNA: TGTGCCAGCTCACCATTGCACGGCGCGAACACCGGGGAGCTGTTTTTT
CDR3: CASSPLHGANTGELFF
D: NA
J: TRBJ2-2
V: TRBV18
size: NA

DNA: TGCAGTGCAAATACAAACTATGGCTACACCTTC
CDR3: CSANTNYGYTF
D: NA
J: TRBJ1-2
V: TRBV20-1
size: NA

DNA: TGTGCCAGCAGCTTGGTGGGCAGCGAAGATACGCAGTATTTT
CDR3: CASSLVGSEDTQYF
D: NA
J: TRBJ2-3
V: TRBV5-5
size: NA

DNA: TGTGCCAGCAGCCCTTGGACAGGTAACCCGGAAAAACTGTTTTTT
CDR3: CASSPWTGNPEKLFF
D: TRBD1
J: TRBJ1-4
V: TRBV5-8
size: NA

DNA: TGTGCCAGCAGTGACGGGGTAGCGCGACTAACCAATGAGCAGTTCTTC
CDR3: CASSDGVARLTNEQFF
D: NA
J: TRBJ2-1
V: TRBV2
size: NA

DNA: TGTGCCAGCAGCTTAGGGGGAGGGTGCGGTGATCAGCCCCAGCATTTT
CDR3: CASSLGGGCGDQPQHF
D: NA
J: TRBJ1-5
V: TRBV11-3
size: few

DNA: TGTGCCAGCAGCGCCGGTCTCGGAGATACGCAGTATTTT
CDR3: CASSAGLGDTQYF
D: NA
J: TRBJ2-3
V: TRBV9
size: NA

DNA: TGTGCCAGCAGTTGGGACAGGGAGAACACTGAAGCTTTCTTT
CDR3: CASSWDRENTEAFF
D: TRBD1
J: TRBJ1-1
V: TRBV27
size: NA

DNA: TGTGCCAGCAGCTGTCCCCCACAAGAGACCCAGTACTTC
CDR3: CASSCPPQETQYF
D: NA
J: TRBJ2-5
V: TRBV13
size: NA

DNA: TGTGCCAGCAGCTTAGTAGCAGGGCGGAACACTGAAGCTTTCTTT
CDR3: CASSLVAGRNTEAFF
D: NA
J: TRBJ1-1
V: TRBV7-9
size: NA

DNA: TGCAGCGGGGGGCCTCAAGGCGACACCTTC
CDR3: CSGGPQGDTF
D: NA
J: TRBJ1-2
V: TRBV29-1
size: once

DNA: TGTGCCTGGAGATCGGGCCCTTCCCCTGGAAACACCATATATTTT
CDR3: CAWRSGPSPGNTIYF
D: NA
J: TRBJ1-3
V: TRBV30
size: NA

DNA: TGTGCCAGCAGCTCCTCGGACAGGGTTAACACTGAAGCTTTCTTT
CDR3: CASSSSDRVNTEAFF
D: TRBD1
J: TRBJ1-1
V: TRBV11-2
size: once

DNA: TGTGCCAGCAGCTCAGCCCGGGGCAGATCCCTCACCTACGAGCAGTACTTC
CDR3: CASSSARGRSLTYEQYF
D: NA
J: TRBJ2-7
V: TRBV11-3
size: NA

DNA: TGTGCCACCTCTACAGGGGGGTACGCTGAAGCTTTCTTT
CDR3: CATSTGGYAEAFF
D: TRBD1
J: TRBJ1-1
V: TRBV6-1
size: few

DNA: TGTGCCAGCAGTGGACTTAACTCCTATAATTCACCCCTCCACTTT
CDR3: CASSGLNSYNSPLHF
D: NA
J: TRBJ1-6
V: TRBV9
size: NA

DNA: TGTGCCAGCAGCTTTTCGGGGACTGGAAACACCATATATTTT
CDR3: CASSFSGTGNTIYF
D: NA
J: TRBJ1-3
V: TRBV11-2
size: NA

DNA: TGTGCCAGCAGCGACCAGGATTCTGGAAACACCATATATTTT
CDR3: CASSDQDSGNTIYF
D: NA
J: TRBJ1-3
V: TRBV6-1
size: NA

DNA: TGTGCCAGCAGCCACCCTACCCGGCTACTCCAAGAGACCCAGTACTTC
CDR3: CASSHPTRLLQETQYF
D: NA
J: TRBJ2-5
V: TRBV14
size: NA